This TCR beta chain was identified during a study of blood T cells in healthy people across ages. The CDR3 runs to 15 residues. V was pared by 3 bases and J by 4 bases, with 18 bases between. Germline V gene sequence: CDR1 DFQATT, CDR2 SNEGSKA (reference sequence). General observations from the study: While age rose, TCR beta diversity per million T cells dropped in a roughly linear way.

The use of a sample-barcoded 5' primer and a J-beta primer mix characterized a second PCR of roughly 6 to 11 cycles. TCRdb reprocessed the 5' RACE reads with MiXCR, giving one entry per CDR3 protein. Found here are around 1,500,000 distinct CDR3 sequences, 28% of them singletons; the top ten hold roughly 8%. PBMCs were isolated at a quantity of at least 6 million per sample. Concerning this clonotype itself: The target antigen is unknown.

Material for sequencing was blood. The chain is built from TRBV20-1 and TRBJ1-2, with D possibly matching TRBD1 (5 bases). The origin of this receptor is a woman in her 30s in good health. The CDR3 DNA reads as TGCAGTGCTAGTGGGGGACCGGTGACTTCCTATGGCTACACCTTC. The encoded protein is CSASGGPVTSYGYTF.